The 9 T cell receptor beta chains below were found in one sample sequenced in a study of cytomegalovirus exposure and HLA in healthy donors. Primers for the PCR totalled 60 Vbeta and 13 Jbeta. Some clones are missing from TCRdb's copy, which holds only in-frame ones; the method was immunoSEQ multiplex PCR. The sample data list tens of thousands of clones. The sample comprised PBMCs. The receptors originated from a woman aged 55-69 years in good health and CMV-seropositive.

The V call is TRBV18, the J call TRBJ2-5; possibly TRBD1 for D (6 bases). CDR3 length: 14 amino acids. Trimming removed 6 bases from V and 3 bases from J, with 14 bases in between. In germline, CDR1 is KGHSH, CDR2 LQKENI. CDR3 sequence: CASSPFRGEETQYF. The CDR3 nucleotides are TGTGCCAGCTCGCCGTTCAGGGGCGAAGAGACCCAGTACTTC. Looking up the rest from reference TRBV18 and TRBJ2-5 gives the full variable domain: NAGVMQNPRHLVRRRGQEARLRCSPMKGHSHVYWYRQLPEEGLKFMVYLQKENIIDESGMPKERFSAEFPKEGPSILRIQQVVRGDSAAYFCASSPFRGEETQYFGPGTRLLVL.

The CDR3 DNA is TGTGCCAGCAGCTCACTACGACAGTCCTCCTACGAGCAGTACTTC. Residues: CASSSLRQSSYEQYF. This sequence joins TRBV7-2 and TRBJ2-7, with D maybe TRBD1 (5 bases). V dropped 4 bases and J dropped 0 bases, with 13 bases sitting between them. CDR1 and CDR2 (germline): SGHTA, FQGNSA. The CDR3 has 15 residues.

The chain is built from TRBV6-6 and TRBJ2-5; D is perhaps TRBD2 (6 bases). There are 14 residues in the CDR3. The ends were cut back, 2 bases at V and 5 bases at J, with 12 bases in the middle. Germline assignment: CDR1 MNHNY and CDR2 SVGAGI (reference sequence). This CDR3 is CASSYGTGGETQYF. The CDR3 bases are TGTGCCAGCAGTTACGGGACTGGGGGGGAGACCCAGTACTTC.

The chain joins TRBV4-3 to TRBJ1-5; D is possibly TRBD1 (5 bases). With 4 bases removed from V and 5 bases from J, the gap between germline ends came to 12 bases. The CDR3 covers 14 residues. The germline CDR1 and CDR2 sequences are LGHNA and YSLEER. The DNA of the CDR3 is TGCGCCAGCAGCCCCTCTGGGGGGTATCAGCCCCAGCATTTT. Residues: CASSPSGGYQPQHF.

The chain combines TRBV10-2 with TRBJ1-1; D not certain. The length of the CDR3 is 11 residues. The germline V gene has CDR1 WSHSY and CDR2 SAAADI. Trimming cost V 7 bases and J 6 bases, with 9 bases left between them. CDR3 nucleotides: TGCGCCAGCATTATGGCGGCTGAAGCTTTCTTT. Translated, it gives CASIMAAEAFF.

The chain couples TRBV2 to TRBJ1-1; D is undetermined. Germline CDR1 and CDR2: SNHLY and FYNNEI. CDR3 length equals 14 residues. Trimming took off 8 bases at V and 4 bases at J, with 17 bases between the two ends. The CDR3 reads CASLNMGAGTEAFF. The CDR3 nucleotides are TGTGCCAGCTTAAACATGGGAGCGGGCACTGAAGCTTTCTTT.

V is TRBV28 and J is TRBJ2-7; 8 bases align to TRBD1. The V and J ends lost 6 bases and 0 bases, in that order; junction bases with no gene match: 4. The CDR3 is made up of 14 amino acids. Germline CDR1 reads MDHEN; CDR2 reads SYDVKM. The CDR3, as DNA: TGTGCCAGCAGCTCCGGGACAGGCTCCTACGAGCAGTACTTC. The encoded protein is CASSSGTGSYEQYF.

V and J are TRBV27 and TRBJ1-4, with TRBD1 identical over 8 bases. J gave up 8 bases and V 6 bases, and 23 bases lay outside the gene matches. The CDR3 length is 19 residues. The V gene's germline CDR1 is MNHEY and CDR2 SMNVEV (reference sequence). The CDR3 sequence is CASRGLGSTQGAILEKLFF. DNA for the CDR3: TGTGCCAGCAGAGGACTGGGCTCGACTCAGGGGGCCATACTCGAAAAACTGTTTTTT.

The CDR3 reads CASGQRQGADSPLHF. Written as DNA, the CDR3 is TGTGCCAGTGGCCAAAGACAGGGTGCGGATTCACCCCTCCACTTT. The chain combines TRBV19 with TRBJ1-6, with 7 bases lining up with TRBD1. V lost 8 bases, J lost 8 bases, and 12 bases stayed unmatched. Per the germline V gene, CDR1 is LNHDA and CDR2 is SQIVND (reference sequence). This CDR3 contains 15 residues.